These T cell receptor beta chains were read from a single sample in a study of shared clonotypes between healthy human individuals. Here immunoSEQ multiplex PCR was the method, and the copy in TCRdb shows in-frame clones only, minus some. The sample has some 1 million clones; roughly 80% are singletons. Sequencing was done on a sample of memory CD4+ T cells sorted from blood. Every receptor here comes from a man aged 18 to 30 in good health. CDR3s include the opening cysteine and the closing phenylalanine or tryptophan. A D gene is named only where the DNA matches it firmly. Size is omitted from some rows. Given values are once, few, many or a class for expanded clones.

TRBJ2-3 NA once TRBV7-9 TGTGCCAGCCACTCCTGGGGGGAAACAGATACGCAGTATTTT CASHSWGETDTQYF
TRBJ2-3 TRBD2 NA TRBV11-2 TGTGCCAGCAGCTTAGTTGCGGGGGGCACAGATACGCAGTATTTT CASSLVAGGTDTQYF
TRBJ1-5 NA NA TRBV5-4 TGTGCCAGCAGCCCCGGAAAGGATCAGCCCCAGCATTTT CASSPGKDQPQHF
TRBJ2-7 TRBD1 once TRBV19 TGTGCCAGTAAGAACCTAGGGGGCCGGGACGAGCAGTACTTC CASKNLGGRDEQYF
TRBJ2-7 TRBD1 NA TRBV13 TGTGCCAGCAGCGCGACCGCCAGGGGGACCAACTACGAGCAGTACTTC CASSATARGTNYEQYF
TRBJ2-7 NA NA TRBV6-6 TGTGCCAGCAGGGCGGGACAGTCCTACGAGCAGTACTTC CASRAGQSYEQYF
TRBJ2-5 NA few TRBV2 TGTGCCAGCAGAGCGGAACAGGGGCGGGCGGGGGAGACCCAGTACTTC CASRAEQGRAGETQYF
TRBJ2-1 TRBD2 NA TRBV7-9 TGTGCCAGCAGCTTGGGTCTAGCGGGACTCAATGAGCAGTTCTTC CASSLGLAGLNEQFF
TRBJ2-2 NA NA TRBV11-3 TGTGCCAGCAGCCCCGGGGGGCCCCACACCGGGGAGCTGTTTTTT CASSPGGPHTGELFF
TRBJ2-1 NA NA TRBV9 TGTGCCAGCAGCATCGGGACCATGGGCCTTGGAAAGAATGAGCAGTTCTTC CASSIGTMGLGKNEQFF
TRBJ1-5 NA NA TRBV29-1 TGCAGCGTTGAAGTTGACAGCAACCTCAATCAGCCCCAGCATTTT CSVEVDSNLNQPQHF
TRBJ1-4 NA NA TRBV29-1 TGCAGCGTTTACAGTAATGAAAAACTGTTTTTT CSVYSNEKLFF
TRBJ1-1 TRBD1 NA TRBV18 TGTGCCAGCTCACGCGCGGGACAGGGAACTGAAGCTTTCTTT CASSRAGQGTEAFF
TRBJ2-7 TRBD2 many TRBV7-6 TGTGCCAGCAGCTCCGGGAGGCCGCCGGACGAGCAGTACTTC CASSSGRPPDEQYF
TRBJ2-7 TRBD1 NA TRBV7-2 TGTGCCAGCAGGAGGGACAGGGCAACTTACGAGCAGTACTTC CASRRDRATYEQYF
TRBJ2-1 TRBD1 NA TRBV2 TGTGCCAGCCTCCGGGACAGGGGAATGAGTGAGCAGTTCTTC CASLRDRGMSEQFF
TRBJ1-1 NA NA TRBV15 TGTGCCACCAGCAGAGACAGGGGTTTGAACACTGAAGCTTTCTTT CATSRDRGLNTEAFF
TRBJ2-2 NA NA TRBV4-3 TGCGCCAGCAGCCCATTGTATTCTCTAGCGACCGGGGAGCTGTTTTTT CASSPLYSLATGELFF
TRBJ1-4 TRBD1 NA TRBV4-1 TGCGCCAGCAGCCCCGGACAGGGTAATGAAAAACTGTTTTTT CASSPGQGNEKLFF
TRBJ2-7 NA NA TRBV7-3 TGTGCCAGCAGCTTAACGAGCGATTCCTACGAGCAGTACTTC CASSLTSDSYEQYF
TRBJ1-4 NA NA TRBV27 TGTGCCAGCAGTTTTTATCCTCCGGGACAAGGGGAAAAACTGTTTTTT CASSFYPPGQGEKLFF
TRBJ2-7 NA once TRBV5-4 TGTGCCAGCAGCTTGCAGGGACGGAACGAGCAGTACTTC CASSLQGRNEQYF
TRBJ2-4 NA NA TRBV6-6 TGTGCCAGCAGGCGGGACGTAGAAAACATTCAGTACTTC CASRRDVENIQYF
TRBJ2-5 TRBD1 NA TRBV4-2 TGTGCCAGCAGCCAAGATCCGGGACAGGGTAGCCAGTACTTC CASSQDPGQGSQYF
TRBJ1-1 NA few TRBV5-1 TGCGCCAGCAGCTTGGAAGGCCTGGGGGGAGCTGAAGCTTTCTTT CASSLEGLGGAEAFF
TRBJ2-2 TRBD1 NA TRBV5-1 TGCGCCAGCAGCGGGGCAGGGGGCACCGGGGAGCTGTTTTTT CASSGAGGTGELFF
TRBJ2-1 NA many TRBV30 TGTGCCCGAAGGGTTAATATTTACAATGAGCAGTTCTTC CARRVNIYNEQFF
TRBJ2-1 TRBD2 NA TRBV6-1 TGTGCCAGCAGGAGGACTAGCGGGATCAATGAGCAGTTCTTC CASRRTSGINEQFF